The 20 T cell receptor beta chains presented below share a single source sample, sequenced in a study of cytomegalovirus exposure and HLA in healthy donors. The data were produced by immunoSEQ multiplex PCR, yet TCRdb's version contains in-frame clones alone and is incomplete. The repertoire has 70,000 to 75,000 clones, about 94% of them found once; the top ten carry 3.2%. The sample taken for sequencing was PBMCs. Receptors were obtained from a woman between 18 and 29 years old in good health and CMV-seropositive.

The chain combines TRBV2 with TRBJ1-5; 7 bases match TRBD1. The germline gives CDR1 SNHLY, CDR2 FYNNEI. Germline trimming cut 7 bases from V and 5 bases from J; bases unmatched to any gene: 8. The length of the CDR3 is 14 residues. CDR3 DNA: TGTGCCAGCACCACGACAGGGTTGGATCAGCCCCAGCATTTT. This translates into CASTTTGLDQPQHF. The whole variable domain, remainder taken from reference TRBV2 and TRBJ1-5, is EPEVTQTPSHQVTQMGQEVILRCVPISNHLYFYWYRQILGQKVEFLVSFYNNEISEKSEIFDDQFSVERPDGSNFTLKIRSTKLEDSAMYFCASTTTGLDQPQHFGDGTRLSIL.

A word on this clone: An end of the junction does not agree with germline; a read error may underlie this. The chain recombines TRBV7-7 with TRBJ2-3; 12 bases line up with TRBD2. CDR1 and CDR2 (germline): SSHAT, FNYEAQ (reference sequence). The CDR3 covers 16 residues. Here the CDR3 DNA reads TGTGCTAGCAGCTTAGTGGCTAGCGGGAGGGCAGATACGCAGTATTTT. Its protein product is CASSLVASGRADTQYF.

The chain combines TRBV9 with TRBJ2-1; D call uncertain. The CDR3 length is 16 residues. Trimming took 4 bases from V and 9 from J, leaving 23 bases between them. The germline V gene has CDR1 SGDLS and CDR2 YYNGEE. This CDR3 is CASSFRISGGYPEQFF. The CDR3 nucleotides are TGTGCCAGCAGCTTCAGGATATCCGGTGGGTATCCTGAGCAGTTCTTC.

CDR3 sequence: CASSITGGTEAFF. Here the CDR3 DNA reads TGTGCCAGCAGCATTACAGGGGGAACTGAAGCTTTCTTT. The chain links TRBV11-2 to TRBJ1-1; 8 nucleotides align to TRBD1. V shed 5 bases, J shed 5 bases, and the junction held 4 bases outside the gene matches. The CDR3 covers 13 residues. Germline assignment: CDR1 SGHAT and CDR2 FQNNGV.

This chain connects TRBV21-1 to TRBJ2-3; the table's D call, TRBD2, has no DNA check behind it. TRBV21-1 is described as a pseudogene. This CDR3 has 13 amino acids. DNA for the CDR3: TGTGCCAGCACCCTAGCGGGCACAGATACGCAGTATTTT. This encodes CASTLAGTDTQYF.

The CDR3 bases are TGTGCCAGCAGCTTAGCCAGTTACAGCACAGATACGCAGTATTTT. Its protein product is CASSLASYSTDTQYF. The chain carries TRBV7-9 and TRBJ2-3; D gene uncertain. CDR1 SEHNR and CDR2 FQNEAQ come from the germline V gene (reference sequence). V lost 0 bases and J 0 bases, leaving 7 bases between the germline ends. The CDR3 sequence is 15 residues long.

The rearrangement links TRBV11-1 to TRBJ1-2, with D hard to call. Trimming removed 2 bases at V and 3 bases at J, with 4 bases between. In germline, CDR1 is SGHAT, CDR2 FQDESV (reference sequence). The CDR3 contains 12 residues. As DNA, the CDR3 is TGTGCCAGCAGCTTACGGGACTATGGCTACACCTTC. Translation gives CASSLRDYGYTF.

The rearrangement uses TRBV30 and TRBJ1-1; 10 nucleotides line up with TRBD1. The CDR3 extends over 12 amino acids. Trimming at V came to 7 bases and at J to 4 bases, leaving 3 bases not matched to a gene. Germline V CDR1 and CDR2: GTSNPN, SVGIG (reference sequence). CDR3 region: CAFDRGRTEAFF. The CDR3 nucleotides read TGTGCCTTCGACAGGGGGCGCACTGAAGCTTTCTTT.

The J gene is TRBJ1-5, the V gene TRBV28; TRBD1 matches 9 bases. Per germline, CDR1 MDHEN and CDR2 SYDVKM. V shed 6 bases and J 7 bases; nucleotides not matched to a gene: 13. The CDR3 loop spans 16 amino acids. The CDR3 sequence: CASRQGARVQGQPQHF. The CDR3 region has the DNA TGTGCCAGCAGACAGGGGGCACGAGTACAGGGGCAGCCCCAGCATTTT.

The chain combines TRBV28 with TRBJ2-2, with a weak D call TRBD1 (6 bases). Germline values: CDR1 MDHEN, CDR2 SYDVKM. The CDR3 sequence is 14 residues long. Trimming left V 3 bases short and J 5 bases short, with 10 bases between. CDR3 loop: CASSFAGVTGELFF. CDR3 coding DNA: TGTGCCAGCAGTTTTGCAGGGGTAACCGGGGAGCTGTTTTTT.

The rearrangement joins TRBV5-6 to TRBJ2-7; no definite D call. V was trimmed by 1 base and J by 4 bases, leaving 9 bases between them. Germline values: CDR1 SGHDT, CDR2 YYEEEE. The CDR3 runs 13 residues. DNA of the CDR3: TGTGCCAGCAGCTTGATCCCCAGTTACGAGCAGTACTTC. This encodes CASSLIPSYEQYF. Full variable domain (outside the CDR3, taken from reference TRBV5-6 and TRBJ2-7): DAGVTQSPTHLIKTRGQQVTLRCSPKSGHDTVSWYQQALGQGPQFIFQYYEEEERQRGNFPDRFSGHQFPNYSSELNVNALLLGDSALYLCASSLIPSYEQYFGPGTRLTVT.

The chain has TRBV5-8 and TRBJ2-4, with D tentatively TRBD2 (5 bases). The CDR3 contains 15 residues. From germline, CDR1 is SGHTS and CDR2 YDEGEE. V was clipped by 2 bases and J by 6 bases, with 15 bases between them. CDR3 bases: TGTGCCAGCAGCTTCGCAGGAGGTCGGAGAAACATTCAGTACTTC. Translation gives CASSFAGGRRNIQYF.

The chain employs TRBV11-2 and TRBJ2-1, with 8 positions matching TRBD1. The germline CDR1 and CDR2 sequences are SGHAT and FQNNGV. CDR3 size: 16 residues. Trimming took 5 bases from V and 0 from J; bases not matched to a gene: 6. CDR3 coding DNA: TGTGCCAGCAGCGTTACAACAGGGGGCTCCTACAATGAGCAGTTCTTC. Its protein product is CASSVTTGGSYNEQFF.

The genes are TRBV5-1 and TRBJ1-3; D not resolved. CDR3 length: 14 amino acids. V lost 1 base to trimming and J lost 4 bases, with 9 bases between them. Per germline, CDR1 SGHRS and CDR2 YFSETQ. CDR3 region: CASSLRGGGNTIYF. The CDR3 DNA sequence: TGCGCCAGCAGCTTGCGGGGTGGGGGAAACACCATATATTTT.

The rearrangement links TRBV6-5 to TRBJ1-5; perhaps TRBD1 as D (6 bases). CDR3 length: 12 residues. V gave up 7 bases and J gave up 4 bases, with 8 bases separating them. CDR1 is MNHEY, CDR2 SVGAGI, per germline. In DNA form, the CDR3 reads TGTGCCAGCAAAACAGGGAATCAGCCCCAGCATTTT. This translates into CASKTGNQPQHF.

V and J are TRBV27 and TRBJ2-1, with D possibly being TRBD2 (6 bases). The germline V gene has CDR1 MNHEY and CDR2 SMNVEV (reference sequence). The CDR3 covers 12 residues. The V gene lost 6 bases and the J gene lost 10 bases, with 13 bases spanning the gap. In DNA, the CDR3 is TGTGCCAGCAGCCGTGGGACTGGCGAGCAGTTCTTC. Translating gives CASSRGTGEQFF.

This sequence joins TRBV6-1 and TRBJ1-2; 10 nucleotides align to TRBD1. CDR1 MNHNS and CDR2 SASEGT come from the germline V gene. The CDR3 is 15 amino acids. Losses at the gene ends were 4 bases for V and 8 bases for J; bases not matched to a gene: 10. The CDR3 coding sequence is TGTGCCAGCAGTGCGGGGACAGGGGCCTTTTCAGGCTACACCTTC. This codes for CASSAGTGAFSGYTF.

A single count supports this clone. CDR3 protein: CASSPGLAGVGELFF. In DNA, the CDR3 is TGCGCCAGCAGCCCGGGACTAGCGGGGGTCGGGGAGCTGTTTTTT. V is TRBV5-1 and J is TRBJ2-2; the match to TRBD2 covers 14 bases. J was trimmed by 7 bases and V by 4 bases; bases with no gene match: 3. Germline V gene lookup returns CDR1 SGHRS and CDR2 YFSETQ. This CDR3 spans 15 amino acids.

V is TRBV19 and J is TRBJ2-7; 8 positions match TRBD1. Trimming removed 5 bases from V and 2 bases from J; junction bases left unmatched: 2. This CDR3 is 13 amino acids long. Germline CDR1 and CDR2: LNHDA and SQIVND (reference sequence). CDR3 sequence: CASSSTGAYEQYF. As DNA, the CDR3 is TGTGCCAGTAGTTCGACAGGGGCCTACGAGCAGTACTTC.

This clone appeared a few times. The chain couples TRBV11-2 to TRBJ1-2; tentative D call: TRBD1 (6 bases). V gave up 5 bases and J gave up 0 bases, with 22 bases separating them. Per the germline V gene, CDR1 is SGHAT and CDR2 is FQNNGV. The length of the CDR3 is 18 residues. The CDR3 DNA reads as TGTGCCAGCAGCCGCTTGAGTCAGGGGCCCTCTACTAACTATGGCTACACCTTC. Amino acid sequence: CASSRLSQGPSTNYGYTF.